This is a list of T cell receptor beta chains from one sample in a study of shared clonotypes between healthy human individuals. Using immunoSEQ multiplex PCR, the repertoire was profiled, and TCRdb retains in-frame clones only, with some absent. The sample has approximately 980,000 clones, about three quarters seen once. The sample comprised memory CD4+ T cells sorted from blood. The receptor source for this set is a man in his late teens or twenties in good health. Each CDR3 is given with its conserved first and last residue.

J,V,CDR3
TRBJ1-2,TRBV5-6,CASSLAGEEDYGYTF
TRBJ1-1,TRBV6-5,CASSPDGNTEAFF
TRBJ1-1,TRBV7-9,CASRVSGARGTEAFF
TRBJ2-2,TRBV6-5,CASSRLAGAGELFF
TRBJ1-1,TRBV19,CASSPLWAMNTEAFF
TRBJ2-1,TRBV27,CASSLGSSSYNEQFF
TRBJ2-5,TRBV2,CASSEIPGTGETQYF
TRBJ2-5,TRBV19,CASSAAWETQYF
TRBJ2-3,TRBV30,CAWSMTPDTQYF
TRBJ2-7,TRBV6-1,CASSERQTISYEQYF
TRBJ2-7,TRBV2,CASSGPGVAGAYEQYF
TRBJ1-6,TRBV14,CASSQALGSPLHF
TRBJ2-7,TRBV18,CASSPPVGSNYEQYF
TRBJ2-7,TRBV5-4,CASSADARTYEQYF
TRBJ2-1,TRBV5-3,CARSITEHNEQFF
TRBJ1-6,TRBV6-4,CASSGLDEPLHF
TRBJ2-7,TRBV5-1,CASSFLYEQYF
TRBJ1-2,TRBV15,CATSREMTANYGYTF
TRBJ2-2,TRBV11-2,CASSLEGGVAGELFF
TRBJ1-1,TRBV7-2,CASSLGGRTEAFF
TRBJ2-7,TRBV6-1,CASSSERGSSYEQYF
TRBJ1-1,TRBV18,CASSPLQNTEAFF
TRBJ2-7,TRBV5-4,CASSLKSGRDEQYF
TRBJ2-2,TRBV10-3,CAISPDRLANTGELFF
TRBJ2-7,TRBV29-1,CSVVQSLAGYEQYF
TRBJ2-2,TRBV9,CASSLRDRELFF
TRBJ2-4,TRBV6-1,CASSQGNIQYF
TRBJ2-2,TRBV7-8,CASSLHEGTNTGELFF
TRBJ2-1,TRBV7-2,CASSRGGDEQFF
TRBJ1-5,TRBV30,CAWSFGNRGQPQHF
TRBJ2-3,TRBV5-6,CASSLVNGGQGADTQYF
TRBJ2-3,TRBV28,CASSLPRTRADTQYF
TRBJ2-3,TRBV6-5,CASRDRAGDTQYF
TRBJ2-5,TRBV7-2,CASSLAGGGAWETQYF
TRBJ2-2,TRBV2,CASSLALGELFF
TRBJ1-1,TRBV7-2,CASSLVWDRVTEAFF
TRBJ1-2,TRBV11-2,CASSRGTVYTF
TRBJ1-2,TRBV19,CASTSTGDEGYGYTF
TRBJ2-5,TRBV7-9,CASSLMGQSEETQYF
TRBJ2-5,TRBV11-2,CASSREGAGGETQYF
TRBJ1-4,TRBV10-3,CAISESSRETEKLFF
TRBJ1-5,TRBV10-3,CAISEAGQYNQPQHF
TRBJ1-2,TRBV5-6,CASSRRTQIGNYGYTF
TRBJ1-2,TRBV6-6,CASSRQGMGTF